The 16 T cell receptor beta chains in this list originate from one sample, sequenced in a study of T cell changes during pregnancy in multiple sclerosis. Profiled with immunoSEQ multiplex PCR; TCRdb holds only in-frame clones, not every one. The sample has 60,000 to 70,000 clones, over 80% seen once. The sample in question was peripheral blood, obtained in the second trimester of pregnancy. The receptors here all came from a female donor in good health, enrolled as a control in a pregnancy study.

The CDR3 here is CASSLGTSGTNNEQFF. In DNA, the CDR3 is TGCGCCAGCAGCCTAGGGACTAGCGGGACCAACAATGAGCAGTTCTTC. J is TRBJ2-1 and V is TRBV4-3; TRBD2 matches 13 bases. Germline V lookup: CDR1 LGHNA, CDR2 YSLEER. The CDR3 is 16 amino acids. Trimming removed 4 bases from V and 5 bases from J; junction bases left unmatched: 5.

The chain couples TRBV11-3 to TRBJ2-7; unclear D gene. This CDR3 contains 14 residues. Trimming removed 1 base from V and 2 bases from J, with 9 bases in between. Germline loops: CDR1 SGHNT, CDR2 YENEEA. The CDR3: CASSLGGSAYEQYF. The CDR3 DNA reads as TGTGCCAGCAGCTTAGGAGGAAGTGCCTACGAGCAGTACTTC.

The V and J genes are TRBV2 and TRBJ1-1; TRBD1 matches 7 bases. Germline loops: CDR1 SNHLY, CDR2 FYNNEI. This CDR3 comprises 14 residues. Trimming took 6 bases from V and 4 from J; bases not matched to a gene: 8. The CDR3 protein is CASRADRVGTEAFF. CDR3 DNA: TGTGCCAGCAGGGCAGACAGGGTCGGCACTGAAGCTTTCTTT.

The chain recombines TRBV5-8 with TRBJ2-7; 7 nucleotides agree with TRBD2. CDR3 length: 14 amino acids. Germline V gene sequence: CDR1 SGHTS, CDR2 YDEGEE. The V gene end was trimmed by 1 base and the J gene end by 2 bases; junction bases not matched to a gene: 3. The CDR3 sequence: CASSLYRGAYEQYF. The CDR3 nucleotides are TGTGCCAGCAGCTTGTACCGGGGGGCCTACGAGCAGTACTTC.

The chain employs TRBV4-1 and TRBJ1-3; no reliable D call. Between the trimmed V and J ends, which lost 2 bases and 4 bases, there was a span of 6 bases. The CDR3 covers 13 residues. Germline V gives CDR1 MGHRA, CDR2 YSYEKL. CDR3 in amino acids: CASSQTQGNTIYF. DNA for the CDR3: TGCGCCAGCAGCCAAACACAGGGAAACACCATATATTTT.

The chain has TRBV6-5 and TRBJ1-4, with D tentatively TRBD1 (5 bases). V gave up 6 bases and J gave up 7 bases, with 15 bases separating them. Looked up from germline, CDR1 is MNHEY and CDR2 is SVGAGI. The CDR3 is 14 residues long. In DNA form, the CDR3 reads TGTGCCAGCAGAGACCCGGGGGGGAGTGAAAAACTGTTTTTT. Amino acid sequence: CASRDPGGSEKLFF.

The V gene is TRBV28, the J gene TRBJ2-3; 11 bases fit TRBD1. Per the germline V gene, CDR1 is MDHEN and CDR2 is SYDVKM. CDR3 length: 16 amino acids. J lost 5 bases, V lost 7 bases, and 11 bases had no gene match. CDR3 sequence reads: CASKRWTGGRGDTQYF. The DNA for the CDR3 is TGTGCCAGCAAAAGGTGGACAGGGGGCCGGGGAGATACGCAGTATTTT.

V gene TRBV9 combines with J gene TRBJ1-4; D might be TRBD1 (5 bases). The V and J ends lost 2 bases and 0 bases respectively, with 8 bases between them. From germline, CDR1 is SGDLS and CDR2 YYNGEE. The CDR3 consists of 15 residues. CDR3 nucleotide sequence: TGTGCCAGCAGCGTCGGGGGGGCAACTAATGAAAAACTGTTTTTT. Amino acids: CASSVGGATNEKLFF.

This chain links TRBV19 with TRBJ2-7; D might be TRBD2 (5 bases). V was clipped by 2 bases and J by 0 bases, with 11 bases between them. The CDR3 consists of 15 residues. The germline CDR1 and CDR2 sequences are LNHDA and SQIVND (reference sequence). CDR3 in amino acids: CASSISPEGSYEQYF. CDR3 bases: TGTGCCAGTAGTATAAGTCCTGAGGGCTCCTACGAGCAGTACTTC.

This chain connects TRBV7-2 to TRBJ2-3, with TRBD1 matching over 7 bases. The trim removed 4 bases at V and 2 bases at J, leaving 3 bases unmatched. This CDR3 contains 14 residues. Germline V CDR1 and CDR2: SGHTA, FQGNSA. In nucleotides, the CDR3 is TGTGCCAGCAGCTGGGACAGCCTCACAGATACGCAGTATTTT. Translated: CASSWDSLTDTQYF.

V usage is TRBV27 and J usage is TRBJ1-6; tentative D call: TRBD1 (6 bases). V was clipped by 11 bases and J by 10 bases, with 18 bases between them. The germline V gene has CDR1 MNHEY and CDR2 SMNVEV (reference sequence). The CDR3 has 13 residues. CDR3: CAVTTGLGSPLHF. The CDR3 DNA is TGTGCCGTTACGACAGGCCTTGGGTCACCCCTCCACTTT.

The V gene is TRBV9, the J gene TRBJ1-4, with D possibly TRBD1 on 6 matching bases. Deletions cut 3 bases from V and 8 bases from J, with 17 bases between. Germline V gene data show CDR1 as SGDLS and CDR2 as YYNGEE. The CDR3 consists of 15 residues. CDR3 in amino acids: CASSGRGGIGEKLFF. CDR3 in DNA: TGTGCCAGCAGCGGCCGAGGGGGTATTGGCGAAAAACTGTTTTTT.

The chain is built from TRBV7-2 and TRBJ2-5; D is perhaps TRBD2 (6 bases). CDR3 length equals 18 residues. Germline V gene lookup returns CDR1 SGHTA and CDR2 FQGNSA. The ends were cut back, 6 bases at V and 5 bases at J, with 28 bases in the middle. CDR3 in amino acids: CASRQKWGGKGVIETQYF. For the CDR3, the DNA is TGTGCCAGCAGGCAGAAGTGGGGCGGGAAGGGAGTGATTGAGACCCAGTACTTC.

The CDR3 nucleotides are TGTGCCATCAGTGAGACCCGGGACTCCCTTGAGGATGAGCAGTTCTTC. Its translation: CAISETRDSLEDEQFF. The V and J genes are TRBV10-3 and TRBJ2-1, with a tentative D call TRBD2 (6 bases). The CDR3 covers 16 residues. Trimming removed 2 bases at V and 8 bases at J, with 19 bases between. The germline V gene has CDR1 ENHRY and CDR2 SYGVKD.

The chain has TRBV6-1 and TRBJ2-7; a weak D match, TRBD1 (5 bases). The CDR3 extends over 16 amino acids. Germline-derived CDR1 and CDR2 are MNHNS and SASEGT. V lost 1 base to trimming and J lost 1 base, with 14 bases between them. The CDR3 sequence is CASSEGGWGSSYEQYF. The CDR3 DNA follows: TGTGCCAGCAGTGAAGGAGGATGGGGCTCATCCTACGAGCAGTACTTC.

This clone was observed once. CDR3 sequence (DNA): TGCAGCGTTGGGACAGGGTTAGAGACCCAGTACTTC. Translating gives CSVGTGLETQYF. This chain joins TRBV29-1 and TRBJ2-5; 8 bases align to TRBD1. The V and J ends lost 4 bases and 4 bases, in that order; junction bases with no gene match: 2. Germline assignment: CDR1 SQVTM and CDR2 ANQGSEA. The CDR3 is made up of 12 amino acids.